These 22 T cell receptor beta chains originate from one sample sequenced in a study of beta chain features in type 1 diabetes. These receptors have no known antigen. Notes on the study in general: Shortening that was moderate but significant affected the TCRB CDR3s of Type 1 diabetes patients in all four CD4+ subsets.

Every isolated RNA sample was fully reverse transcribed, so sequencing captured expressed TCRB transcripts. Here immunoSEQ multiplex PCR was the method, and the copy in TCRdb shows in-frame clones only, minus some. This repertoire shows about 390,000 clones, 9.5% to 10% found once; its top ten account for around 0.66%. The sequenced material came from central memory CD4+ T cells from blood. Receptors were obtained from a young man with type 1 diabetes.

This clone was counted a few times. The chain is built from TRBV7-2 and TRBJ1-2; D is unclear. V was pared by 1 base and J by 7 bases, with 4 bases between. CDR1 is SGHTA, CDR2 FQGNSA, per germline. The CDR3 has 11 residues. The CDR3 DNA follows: TGTGCCAGCAGCTTAGGGATTGGCTACACCTTC. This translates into CASSLGIGYTF.

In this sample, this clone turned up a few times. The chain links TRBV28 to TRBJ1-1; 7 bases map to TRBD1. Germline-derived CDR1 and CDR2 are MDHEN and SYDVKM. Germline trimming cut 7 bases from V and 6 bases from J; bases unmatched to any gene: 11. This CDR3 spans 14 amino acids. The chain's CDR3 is CASKVGQLHSEAFF. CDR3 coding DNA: TGTGCCAGCAAAGTGGGACAGTTGCATTCTGAAGCTTTCTTT.

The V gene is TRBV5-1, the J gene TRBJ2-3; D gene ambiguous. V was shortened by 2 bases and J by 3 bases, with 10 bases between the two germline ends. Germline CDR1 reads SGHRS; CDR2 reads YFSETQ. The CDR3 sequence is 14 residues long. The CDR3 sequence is CASSFLGNTDTQYF. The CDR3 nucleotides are TGCGCCAGCAGCTTTTTGGGGAATACAGATACGCAGTATTTT. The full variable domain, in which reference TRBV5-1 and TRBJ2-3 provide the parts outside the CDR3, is KAGVTQTPRYLIKTRGQQVTLSCSPISGHRSVSWYQQTPGQGLQFLFEYFSETQRNKGNFPGRFSGRQFSNSRSEMNVSTLELGDSALYLCASSFLGNTDTQYFGPGTRLTVL.

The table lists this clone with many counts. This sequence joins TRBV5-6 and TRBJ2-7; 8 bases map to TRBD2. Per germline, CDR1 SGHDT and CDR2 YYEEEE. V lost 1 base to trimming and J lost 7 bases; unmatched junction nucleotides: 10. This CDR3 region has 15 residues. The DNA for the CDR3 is TGTGCCAGCAGCTTGTGGTCGGGAGGGCCGGGGGAGCAGTACTTC. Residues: CASSLWSGGPGEQYF.

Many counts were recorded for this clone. This chain's CDR3 is CASSEGQLYNEQFF. In nucleotides, the CDR3 is TGTGCCAGCAGTGAGGGACAGCTCTACAATGAGCAGTTCTTC. J is TRBJ2-1 and V is TRBV28; 7 bases align to TRBD1. The J segment lost 3 bases and the V segment lost 5 bases, leaving 4 bases of the junction unmatched. Germline CDR1 reads MDHEN; CDR2 reads SYDVKM. CDR3 length: 14 residues.

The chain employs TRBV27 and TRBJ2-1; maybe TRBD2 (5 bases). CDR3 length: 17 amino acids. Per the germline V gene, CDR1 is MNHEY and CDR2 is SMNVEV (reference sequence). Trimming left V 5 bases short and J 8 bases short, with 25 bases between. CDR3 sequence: CASSTTTWLEGRDEQFF. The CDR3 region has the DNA TGTGCCAGCAGTACAACAACCTGGCTAGAGGGTCGTGATGAGCAGTTCTTC.

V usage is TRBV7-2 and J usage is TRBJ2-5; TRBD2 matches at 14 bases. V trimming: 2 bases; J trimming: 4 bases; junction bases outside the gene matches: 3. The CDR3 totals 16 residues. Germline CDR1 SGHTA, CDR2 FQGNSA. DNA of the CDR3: TGTGCCAGCAGCTTATCCGGGACTAGCGGGAGAGAGACCCAGTACTTC. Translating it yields CASSLSGTSGRETQYF.

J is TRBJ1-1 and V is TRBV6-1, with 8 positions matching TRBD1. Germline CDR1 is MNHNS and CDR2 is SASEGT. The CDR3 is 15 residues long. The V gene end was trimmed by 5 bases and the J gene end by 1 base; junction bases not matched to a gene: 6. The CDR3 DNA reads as TGTGCCAGCAGTAGTGCCGGGACAGGGAACACTGAAGCTTTCTTT. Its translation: CASSSAGTGNTEAFF.

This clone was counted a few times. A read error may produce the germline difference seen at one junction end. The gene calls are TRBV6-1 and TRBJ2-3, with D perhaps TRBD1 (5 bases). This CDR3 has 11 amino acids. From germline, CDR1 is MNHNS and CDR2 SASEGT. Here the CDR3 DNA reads TGTGCCAGCAGTTTCTCGACAGTACTCCATTTT. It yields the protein CASSFSTVLHF.

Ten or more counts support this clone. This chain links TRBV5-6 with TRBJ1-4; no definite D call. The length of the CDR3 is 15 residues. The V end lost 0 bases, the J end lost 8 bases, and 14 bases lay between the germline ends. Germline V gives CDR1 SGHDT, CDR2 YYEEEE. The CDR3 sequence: CASSLAGTAKEKLFF. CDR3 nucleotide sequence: TGTGCCAGCAGCTTGGCCGGTACAGCCAAGGAAAAACTGTTTTTT.

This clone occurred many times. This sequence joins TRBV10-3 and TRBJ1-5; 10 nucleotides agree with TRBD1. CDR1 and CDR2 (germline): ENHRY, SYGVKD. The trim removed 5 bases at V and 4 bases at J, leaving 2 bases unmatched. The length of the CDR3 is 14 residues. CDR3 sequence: CAISPGQGNQPQHF. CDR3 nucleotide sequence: TGTGCCATCAGTCCGGGACAGGGGAATCAGCCCCAGCATTTT.

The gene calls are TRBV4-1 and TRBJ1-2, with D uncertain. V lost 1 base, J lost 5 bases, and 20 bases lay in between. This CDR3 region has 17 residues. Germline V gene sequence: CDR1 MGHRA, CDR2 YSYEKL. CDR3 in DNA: TGCGCCAGCAGCCAAGTCCCTAACCCGCCCATGGAATATGGCTACACCTTC. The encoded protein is CASSQVPNPPMEYGYTF.

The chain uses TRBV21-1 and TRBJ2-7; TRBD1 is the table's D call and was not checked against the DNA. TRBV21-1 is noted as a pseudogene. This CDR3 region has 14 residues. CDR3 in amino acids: CASSSGQDSYEQYF. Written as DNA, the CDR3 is TGTGCCAGCAGCAGCGGACAGGACTCCTACGAGCAGTACTTC.

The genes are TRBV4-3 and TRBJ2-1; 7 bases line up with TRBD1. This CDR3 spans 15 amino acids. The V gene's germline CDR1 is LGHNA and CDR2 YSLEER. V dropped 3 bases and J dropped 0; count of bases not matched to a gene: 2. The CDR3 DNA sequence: TGCGCCAGCAGCCAGGGGGACAGCTCCTACAATGAGCAGTTCTTC. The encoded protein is CASSQGDSSYNEQFF.

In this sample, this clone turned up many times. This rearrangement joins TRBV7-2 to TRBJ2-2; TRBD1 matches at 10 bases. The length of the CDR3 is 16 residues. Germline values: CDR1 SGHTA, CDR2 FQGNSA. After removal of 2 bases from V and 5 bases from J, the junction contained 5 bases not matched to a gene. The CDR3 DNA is TGTGCCAGCAGCTTAAGACAGGGGGCCGGGACCGGGGAGCTGTTTTTT. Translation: CASSLRQGAGTGELFF.

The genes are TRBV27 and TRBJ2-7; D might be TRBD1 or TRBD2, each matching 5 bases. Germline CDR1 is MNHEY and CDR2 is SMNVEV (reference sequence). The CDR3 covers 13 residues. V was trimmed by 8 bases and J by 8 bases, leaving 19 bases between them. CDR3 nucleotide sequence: TGTGCCAGCGGGGGATCACAGGTGATAAAGCAGTACTTC. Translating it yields CASGGSQVIKQYF.

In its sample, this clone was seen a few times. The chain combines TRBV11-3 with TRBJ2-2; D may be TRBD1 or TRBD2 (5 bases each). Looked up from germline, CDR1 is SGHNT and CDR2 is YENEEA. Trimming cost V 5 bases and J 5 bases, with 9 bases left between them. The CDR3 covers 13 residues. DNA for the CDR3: TGTGCCAGCAGCGGGACCAGTACCGGGGAGCTGTTTTTT. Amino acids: CASSGTSTGELFF.

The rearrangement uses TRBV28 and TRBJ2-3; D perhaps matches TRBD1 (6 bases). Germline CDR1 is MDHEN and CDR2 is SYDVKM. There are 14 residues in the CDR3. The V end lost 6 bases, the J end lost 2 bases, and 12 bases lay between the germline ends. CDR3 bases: TGTGCCAGCAGACCTACAGGGATCACAGATACGCAGTATTTT. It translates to CASRPTGITDTQYF. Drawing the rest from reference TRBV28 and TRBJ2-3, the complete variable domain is DVKVTQSSRYLVKRTGEKVFLECVQDMDHENMFWYRQDPGLGLRLIYFSYDVKMKEKGDIPEGYSVSREKKERFSLILESASTNQTSMYLCASRPTGITDTQYFGPGTRLTVL.

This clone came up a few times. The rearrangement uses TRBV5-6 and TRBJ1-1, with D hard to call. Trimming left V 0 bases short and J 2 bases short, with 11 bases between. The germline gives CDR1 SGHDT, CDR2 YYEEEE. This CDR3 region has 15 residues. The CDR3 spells CASSLGARINTEAFF. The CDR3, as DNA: TGTGCCAGCAGCTTGGGGGCAAGAATCAACACTGAAGCTTTCTTT.

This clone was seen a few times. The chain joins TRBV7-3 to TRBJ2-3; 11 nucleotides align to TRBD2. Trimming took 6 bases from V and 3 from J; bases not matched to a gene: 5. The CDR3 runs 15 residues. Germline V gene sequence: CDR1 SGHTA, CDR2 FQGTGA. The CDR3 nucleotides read TGTGCCAGCAGTAGACTAGCGGGAAGTACAGATACGCAGTATTTT. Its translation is CASSRLAGSTDTQYF. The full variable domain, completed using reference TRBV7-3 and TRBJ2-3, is GAGVSQTPSNKVTEKGKYVELRCDPISGHTALYWYRQSLGQGPEFLIYFQGTGAADDSGLPNDRFFAVRPEGSVSTLKIQRTERGDSAVYLCASSRLAGSTDTQYFGPGTRLTVL.

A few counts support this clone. The CDR3 coding sequence is TGTGCCAGCAGTGAAGTGGGACAGGATTACACCTTC. Translating it yields CASSEVGQDYTF. This chain uses TRBV6-5 with TRBJ1-2, with TRBD1 matching 8 bases. There are 12 residues in the CDR3. Germline V CDR1 and CDR2: MNHEY, SVGAGI. Trimming took 5 bases from V and 11 from J; bases not matched to a gene: 7.

The CDR3 sequence is CAGRWNGRETQYF. Written as DNA, the CDR3 is TGTGCCGGCCGATGGAACGGGAGAGAGACCCAGTACTTC. This chain links TRBV6-1 with TRBJ2-5, with D maybe TRBD2 (6 bases). Trimming took off 11 bases at V and 4 bases at J, with 17 bases between the two ends. CDR3 length equals 13 residues. Per germline, CDR1 MNHNS and CDR2 SASEGT.